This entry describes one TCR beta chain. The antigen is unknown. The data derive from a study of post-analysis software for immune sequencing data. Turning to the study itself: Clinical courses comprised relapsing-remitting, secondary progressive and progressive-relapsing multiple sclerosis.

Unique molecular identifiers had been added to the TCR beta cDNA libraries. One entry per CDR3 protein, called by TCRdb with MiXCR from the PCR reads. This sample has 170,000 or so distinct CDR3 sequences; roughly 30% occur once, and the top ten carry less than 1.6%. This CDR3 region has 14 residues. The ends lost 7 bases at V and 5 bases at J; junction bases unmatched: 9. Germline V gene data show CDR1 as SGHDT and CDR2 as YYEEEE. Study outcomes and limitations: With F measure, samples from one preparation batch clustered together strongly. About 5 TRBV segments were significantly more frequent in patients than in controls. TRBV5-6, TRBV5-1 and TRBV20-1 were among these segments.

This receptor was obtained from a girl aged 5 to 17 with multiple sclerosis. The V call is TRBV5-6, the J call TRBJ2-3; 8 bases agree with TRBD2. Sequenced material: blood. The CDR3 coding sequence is TGTGCCAGCGCAAGAGCGGGAGTTGAAGATACGCAGTATTTT. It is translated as CASARAGVEDTQYF. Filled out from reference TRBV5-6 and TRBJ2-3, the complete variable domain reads DAGVTQSPTHLIKTRGQQVTLRCSPKSGHDTVSWYQQALGQGPQFIFQYYEEEERQRGNFPDRFSGHQFPNYSSELNVNALLLGDSALYLCASARAGVEDTQYFGPGTRLTVL.